The 21 T cell receptor beta chains below all came from one sample that was sequenced in a study of identical twins. TCRdb re-called the 5' RACE reads with MiXCR, one entry per CDR3 protein. Of 270,000 or so distinct CDR3 sequences detected, about 9% appear once; the ten largest clones hold approximately 3%. The data were also submitted as part of a second study, on yellow fever vaccine responses in identical twins.

Sequencing was carried out using CD8+ T cells sorted from blood. Receptors were obtained from a woman aged 18-30 years in good health.

This clonotype occurred a few times. The chain combines TRBV5-1 with TRBJ2-1; D tentatively fits TRBD1 or TRBD2 (5 bases each). The CDR3 has 14 residues. CDR1 and CDR2 from the germline V gene are SGHRS and YFSETQ. V was shortened by 4 bases and J by 4 bases, with 12 bases between the two germline ends. The CDR3 reads CASSQPGRYNEQFF. The DNA of the CDR3 is TGCGCCAGCAGCCAACCGGGACGTTACAATGAGCAGTTCTTC.

The chain recombines TRBV7-9 with TRBJ2-1; D remains ambiguous. CDR3 size: 13 residues. Trimming stripped 5 bases from V and 6 bases from J, with 11 bases between. Per germline, CDR1 SEHNR and CDR2 FQNEAQ (reference sequence). In DNA form, the CDR3 reads TGTGCCAGCAGCCTCCCATTGCCCAATGAGCAGTTCTTC. This translates into CASSLPLPNEQFF.

A note on this clonotype: Germline is not matched at one junction end, which may reflect a read error. The V call is TRBV7-2, the J call TRBJ2-2; D might be TRBD1 or TRBD2, each matching 6 bases. Germline-derived CDR1 and CDR2 are SGHTA and FQGNSA. CDR3 size: 15 residues. CDR3 bases: TGTGCCAGCAGCTTAGTCGGCGGGGACACCGGGGTGCTGTTTTTT. Translating gives CASSLVGGDTGVLFF.

This clonotype has ten or more counts. The J gene is TRBJ1-1, the V gene TRBV7-9; D is perhaps TRBD1 (5 bases). There are 15 residues in the CDR3. The germline CDR1 and CDR2 sequences are SEHNR and FQNEAQ (reference sequence). V lost 1 base and J lost 0, with 9 bases in between. In DNA, the CDR3 is TGTGCCAGCAGCTTAGTCCAGGGCATGAACACTGAAGCTTTCTTT. This encodes CASSLVQGMNTEAFF.

The table lists this clonotype with many counts. One end of the junction does not line up with germline, which may come from a read error. The V and J genes are TRBV7-7 and TRBJ2-3; D is unresolved. CDR1 is SSHAT and CDR2 is FNYEAQ in the germline V gene (reference sequence). CDR3 length: 13 residues. The DNA of the CDR3 is TGTGCTAGCAGCTTAGGTTCGGCAGATACGCAGTATTTT. It codes for CASSLGSADTQYF.

This clonotype turned up a few times. The V and J genes are TRBV5-1 and TRBJ2-1; possibly TRBD2 for D (6 bases). Germline V gene data show CDR1 as SGHRS and CDR2 as YFSETQ. The CDR3 consists of 15 residues. V lost 5 bases to trimming and J lost 3 bases, with 15 bases between them. The CDR3 DNA is TGCGCCAGCAGACCCGGGACTCTAAACTACAATGAGCAGTTCTTC. Encoded protein: CASRPGTLNYNEQFF.

This rearrangement joins TRBV5-1 to TRBJ1-4; the D is unclear. Germline CDR1 is SGHRS and CDR2 is YFSETQ. CDR3 length: 15 amino acids. V was shortened by 4 bases and J by 3 bases, with 13 bases between the two germline ends. CDR3 sequence (DNA): TGCGCCAGCAGCGAGTGGGCAGTGCCTAATGAAAAACTGTTTTTT. Amino acids: CASSEWAVPNEKLFF.

The chain carries TRBV11-2 and TRBJ2-1, with D possibly matching TRBD1 (6 bases). CDR3 length: 16 amino acids. Between the trimmed V and J ends, which lost 1 base and 4 bases, there was a span of 14 bases. Germline loops: CDR1 SGHAT, CDR2 FQNNGV. CDR3: CASSLVSRGLYNEQFF. CDR3 in DNA: TGTGCCAGCAGCTTAGTTTCCAGGGGATTATACAATGAGCAGTTCTTC.

This clonotype was counted only a few times. The chain uses TRBV28 and TRBJ2-3; TRBD2 agrees at 11 bases. The ends lost 1 base at V and 6 bases at J; junction bases unmatched: 9. The CDR3 has 17 residues. CDR1 and CDR2 from the germline V gene are MDHEN and SYDVKM. CDR3 sequence reads: CASSLSLAGGEGDTQYF. The CDR3 DNA sequence: TGTGCCAGCAGTTTATCCCTAGCGGGAGGAGAAGGGGATACGCAGTATTTT. Full variable domain (outside the CDR3, taken from reference TRBV28 and TRBJ2-3): DVKVTQSSRYLVKRTGEKVFLECVQDMDHENMFWYRQDPGLGLRLIYFSYDVKMKEKGDIPEGYSVSREKKERFSLILESASTNQTSMYLCASSLSLAGGEGDTQYFGPGTRLTVL.

The gene calls are TRBV12-3 or TRBV12-4 and TRBJ1-4; weak D call: TRBD1 (5 bases). The CDR3 spans 14 residues. V was trimmed by 4 bases and J by 4 bases, leaving 10 bases between them. The chain's CDR3 is CASSWGVGNEKLFF. In DNA form, the CDR3 reads TGTGCCAGCAGTTGGGGGGTGGGTAATGAAAAACTGTTTTTT.

This chain joins TRBV4-3 and TRBJ2-1, with D perhaps matching TRBD2 (7 bases). From germline, CDR1 is LGHNA and CDR2 YSLEER. V was shortened by 0 bases and J by 5 bases, with 14 bases between the two germline ends. The CDR3 is 16 residues long. The DNA of the CDR3 is TGCGCCAGCAGCCAAGATCGCGGGGGCCTCCACAATGAGCAGTTCTTC. The encoded protein is CASSQDRGGLHNEQFF.

This clonotype was counted many times. This chain connects TRBV4-1 to TRBJ2-3; TRBD1 aligns across 7 bases. V lost 3 bases and J lost 3; bases outside the gene matches: 12. CDR3 length: 17 residues. Germline loops: CDR1 MGHRA, CDR2 YSYEKL. CDR3 coding DNA: TGCGCCAGCAGCCAGAGAGGGGGCCCTAGTGGGACAGATACGCAGTATTTT. It encodes CASSQRGGPSGTDTQYF.

The chain combines TRBV2 with TRBJ2-1, with TRBD2 matching 9 bases. J was trimmed by 8 bases and V by 7 bases; bases with no gene match: 15. The CDR3 is 16 amino acids. The germline gives CDR1 SNHLY, CDR2 FYNNEI. The CDR3 region has the DNA TGTGCCAGCACGGGAGGGGCTAGCGGGAAGGGGTATGAGCAGTTCTTC. It is translated as CASTGGASGKGYEQFF.

This clonotype was counted between two and nine times. This chain links TRBV7-2 with TRBJ1-1; D is ambiguous. This CDR3 has 16 residues. With 8 bases removed from V and 0 bases from J, the gap between germline ends came to 19 bases. In germline, CDR1 is SGHTA, CDR2 FQGNSA. The CDR3 loop is CASPSFNLSLNTEAFF. Here the CDR3 DNA reads TGTGCCAGCCCGTCCTTTAACTTATCTTTGAACACTGAAGCTTTCTTT.

This clonotype was seen repeatedly, ten times or more. The CDR3 DNA reads TGTGCCAGCAGCCAAGATCCTCTACGACTAGCGGGAGGTGGCGATGAGCAGTTCTTC. Translated, it gives CASSQDPLRLAGGGDEQFF. The chain joins TRBV4-2 to TRBJ2-1; 13 bases agree with TRBD2. The ends lost 0 bases at V and 8 bases at J; junction bases unmatched: 13. The CDR3 sequence is 19 residues long. Per germline, CDR1 LGHNA and CDR2 YNFKEQ.

This clonotype has at least ten counts. The V gene is TRBV5-1, the J gene TRBJ2-7, with TRBD1 matching over 7 bases. Germline V CDR1 and CDR2: SGHRS, YFSETQ. The CDR3 contains 14 residues. V lost 4 bases, J lost 2 bases, and 6 bases stayed unmatched. The CDR3 sequence is CASSAGQATYEQYF. CDR3 sequence (DNA): TGCGCCAGCAGCGCCGGACAGGCTACCTACGAGCAGTACTTC.

A word on this clonotype: The junction departs from the called germline gene at one end, perhaps through a read error. This chain links TRBV29-1 with TRBJ2-3; no reliable D call. The CDR3 length is 12 residues. Germline CDR1 is SQVTM and CDR2 is ANQGSEA. In nucleotides, the CDR3 is TGCAGCGTTGGAGCTCACAGAGATTCGCAGTATTTT. Translating gives CSVGAHRDSQYF.

The genes are TRBV20-1 and TRBJ1-2, with a possible D match to TRBD1 (5 bases). Trimming pared 6 bases from V and 4 bases from J, leaving 12 bases between. The germline V gene has CDR1 DFQATT and CDR2 SNEGSKA (reference sequence). This CDR3 region has 12 residues. The CDR3 DNA reads as TGCAGTGCCTCTTGGGGGGGCTATGGCTACACCTTC. It encodes CSASWGGYGYTF.

A few counts support this clonotype. The rearrangement uses TRBV5-6 and TRBJ2-5; D perhaps matches TRBD1 (6 bases). The CDR3 is 14 amino acids. In germline, CDR1 is SGHDT, CDR2 YYEEEE. V gave up 0 bases and J gave up 3 bases, with 9 bases separating them. CDR3 nucleotides: TGTGCCAGCAGCTTGGCACAGGGTGAAGAGACCCAGTACTTC. Translating it yields CASSLAQGEETQYF.

This clonotype showed up many times. The chain carries TRBV6-2 or TRBV6-3 and TRBJ2-6, with a weak D call TRBD2 (5 bases). The germline V gene encodes CDR1 MNHEY and CDR2 SVGEGT. The CDR3 is 17 residues long. Trimming stripped 5 bases from V and 0 bases from J, with 14 bases between. The DNA of the CDR3 is TGTGCCAGCAGTCGACGTGGAGGTGTCTCTGGGGCCAACGTCCTGACTTTC. Encoded protein: CASSRRGGVSGANVLTF.

This rearrangement joins TRBV7-9 to TRBJ2-3; no clear D. The CDR3 covers 11 residues. CDR1 SEHNR and CDR2 FQNEAQ come from the germline V gene (reference sequence). V lost 4 bases to trimming and J lost 6 bases, with 5 bases between them. CDR3 nucleotide sequence: TGTGCCAGCAGCTGGTCGGATACGCAGTATTTT. This encodes CASSWSDTQYF.